This T cell receptor (beta chain) originates from a study of blood T cells in healthy people across ages. A second about 6 to 12 cycle PCR used barcoded and J-beta primers. TCRdb redid the calling of the 5' RACE reads with MiXCR, one entry per CDR3 protein. The sample consists of around 1,900,000 distinct CDR3 sequences, around 40% of them appearing once. The CDR3 runs to 16 residues. Looked up from germline, CDR1 is SGDLS and CDR2 is YYNGEE. Comments on this clonotype: A read error may account for a junction end that differs from germline.

This sequence joins TRBV9 and TRBJ2-1; D might be TRBD1 (5 bases). Sequenced input: blood. The sequence was collected from a human donor in good health. CDR3 amino acids: CASSVGVDTTYSEQFF. In nucleotides, the CDR3 is TGTGCCAGCAGCGTAGGTGTGGACACCACCTACAGTGAGCAGTTCTTC.